Presented here are 8 T cell receptor beta chains from one specimen sequenced in a study of shared clonotypes between healthy human individuals (dated by TCRdb to about 2020). Receptor libraries were prepared by the immunoSEQ multiplex PCR assay. This immuneACCESS table, as held by TCRdb, lists in-frame sequences with V and J called but not all clones. Of the missing ones, under half trace to an unresolved V gene in checked studies; the others have no known cause. The sample includes 2 million to 2.5 million clones, with around 93% observed a single time. The ten largest clones capture approximately 0.4% of the sample. The material sequenced was naive CD4+ T cells from PBMCs. This sample's cell subset or site label indicates: CD45RA+ positively selected. The source of these receptors is a man aged 18 to 29 in good health. Some clones in this sample may be carry-over from other donors' samples.

This clone occurred once. The J gene is TRBJ1-3, the V gene TRBV6-5; D gene unclear. Trimming cost V 7 bases and J 9 bases, with 10 bases left between them. The CDR3 runs to 11 residues. From germline, CDR1 is MNHEY and CDR2 SVGAGI. The CDR3 DNA reads as TGTGCCAGCACCTCCTCTGGCACCATATATTTT. Translated, it gives CASTSSGTIYF.

The chain is built from TRBV6-5 and TRBJ1-1, with D possibly being TRBD1 (6 bases). V lost 5 bases and J lost 3, with 13 bases in between. Germline V gene data show CDR1 as MNHEY and CDR2 as SVGAGI. The CDR3 has 14 residues. CDR3 bases: TGTGCCAGCAGTAACAGGGAGGGTTACACTGAAGCTTTCTTT. Translated: CASSNREGYTEAFF.

The gene calls are TRBV29-1 and TRBJ1-1, with D possibly TRBD1 on 6 matching bases. The CDR3 runs to 12 residues. Germline V gene sequence: CDR1 SQVTM, CDR2 ANQGSEA. V lost 7 bases and J lost 4, with 13 bases in between. The CDR3, as DNA: TGCAGCGGGCAGGGGCCACTCACTGAAGCTTTCTTT. This encodes CSGQGPLTEAFF. Full variable domain (rest looked up from reference TRBV29-1 and TRBJ1-1): SAVISQKPSRDICQRGTSLTIQCQVDSQVTMMFWYRQQPGQSLTLIATANQGSEATYESGFVIDKFPISRPNLTFSTLTVSNMSPEDSSIYLCSGQGPLTEAFFGQGTRLTVV.

J is TRBJ2-7 and V is TRBV10-3; 8 bases map to TRBD2. The CDR3 contains 16 residues. The V gene's germline CDR1 is ENHRY and CDR2 SYGVKD. V trimming: 4 bases; J trimming: 2 bases; junction bases outside the gene matches: 10. The CDR3 region has the DNA TGTGCCATCAGTGGGGTTCCGGGACTAGTGACCTACGAGCAGTACTTC. It yields the protein CAISGVPGLVTYEQYF.

This rearrangement joins TRBV5-4 to TRBJ2-3; D is ambiguous. V was trimmed by 4 bases and J by 4 bases, leaving 13 bases between them. The CDR3 contains 14 residues. The V gene's germline CDR1 is SGHNT and CDR2 YYREEE (reference sequence). The CDR3 nucleotides read TGTGCCAGCAGCAATCCGGGCTCCGCAGATACGCAGTATTTT. Its protein is CASSNPGSADTQYF.

The rearrangement uses TRBV18 and TRBJ2-7; D could derive from TRBD1 or TRBD2 (5 bases each). This CDR3 has 14 residues. Deletions cut 4 bases from V and 6 bases from J, with 16 bases between. The germline V gene encodes CDR1 KGHSH and CDR2 LQKENI. CDR3 sequence reads: CASSLGHAEVEQYF. CDR3 in DNA: TGTGCCAGCTCACTTGGACACGCGGAGGTCGAGCAGTACTTC.

The CDR3: CASSLFQGSGNTIYF. For the CDR3, the DNA is TGTGCCAGCAGCTTATTCCAGGGCTCTGGAAACACCATATATTTT. The gene calls are TRBV7-9 and TRBJ1-3, with a possible D match to TRBD1 (5 bases). Between the trimmed V and J ends, which lost 2 bases and 0 bases, there was a span of 8 bases. The CDR3 has 15 amino acids. Germline CDR1 reads SEHNR; CDR2 reads FQNEAQ (reference sequence).

This clone was detected only a few times. V and J are TRBV18 and TRBJ1-4; a possible D gene is TRBD1 (5 bases). V lost 3 bases and J 6 bases, leaving 17 bases between the germline ends. Germline V lookup: CDR1 KGHSH, CDR2 LQKENI. The CDR3 contains 16 residues. The CDR3 DNA reads TGTGCCAGCTCACCGAACCGGGCAGGGACGGATGAAAAACTGTTTTTT. This encodes CASSPNRAGTDEKLFF.